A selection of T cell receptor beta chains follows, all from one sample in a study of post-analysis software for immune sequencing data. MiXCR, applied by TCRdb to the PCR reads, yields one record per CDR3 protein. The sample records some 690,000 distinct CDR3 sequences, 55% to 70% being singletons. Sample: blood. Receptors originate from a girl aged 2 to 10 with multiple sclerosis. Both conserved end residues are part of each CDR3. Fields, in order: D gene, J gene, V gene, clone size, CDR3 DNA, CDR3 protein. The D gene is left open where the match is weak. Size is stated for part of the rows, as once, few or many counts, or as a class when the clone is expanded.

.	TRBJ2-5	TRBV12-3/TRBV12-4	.	TGTGCCAGCAGTTTAGCGCTTGGGGTTAGTGAGACCCAGTACTTC	CASSLALGVSETQYF
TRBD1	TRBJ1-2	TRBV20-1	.	TGCAGTGCCAAGACAGGGCCGAATGGCTACACCTTC	CSAKTGPNGYTF
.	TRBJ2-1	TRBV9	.	TGTGCCAGCAGCGTGGGGGACTCCAGTTGGAAGTTCTTC	CASSVGDSSWKFF
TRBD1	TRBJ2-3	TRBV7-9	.	TGTGCCGGGGGATTTGGGGACAGGGGGCCAGATACGCAGTATTTT	CAGGFGDRGPDTQYF
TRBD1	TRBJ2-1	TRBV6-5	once	TGTGCCAGCAGCGACGGGACAGCCCCCTACAATGAGCAGTTCTTC	CASSDGTAPYNEQFF
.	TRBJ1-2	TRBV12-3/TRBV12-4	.	TGTGCCAGCAGTTTAGCGAAGCAGGGTTATGGCTACACCTTC	CASSLAKQGYGYTF
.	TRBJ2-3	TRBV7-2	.	TGTGCCAGCGGGGAGGTAGATACGCAGTATTTT	CASGEVDTQYF
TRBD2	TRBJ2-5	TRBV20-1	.	TGCAGTGCTAGCCCAAAAGCGGGATTAGGGGAGCAGTACTTC	CSASPKAGLGEQYF
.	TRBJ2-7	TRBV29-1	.	TGCAGCGTTATTAGGACCTACGAGCAGTACTTC	CSVIRTYEQYF
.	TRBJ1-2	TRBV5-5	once	TGTGCCAGCAGCCCTAGGGCGGTAAACTATGGCTACACCTTC	CASSPRAVNYGYTF
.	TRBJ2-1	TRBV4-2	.	TGTGCCAGCAGCCAAGGGGGGGGGCTCAATGAGCAGTTCTTC	CASSQGGGLNEQFF
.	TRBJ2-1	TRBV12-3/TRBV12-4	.	TGTGCCAGCAGTTTCTTCCCGGGCTACAATGAGCAGTTCTTC	CASSFFPGYNEQFF
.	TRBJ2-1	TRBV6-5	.	TGTGCCAGCAGTTACTCGAGGATAGGGGGATACGATGAGCAGTTCTTC	CASSYSRIGGYDEQFF
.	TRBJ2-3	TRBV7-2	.	TGTGCCAGCAGCTTAAGAAGGGCGGCAGATACGCAGTATTTT	CASSLRRAADTQYF
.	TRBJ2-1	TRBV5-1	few	TGCGCCAGCAGCTTGGCCGGGACGGTGGGCTACAATGAGCAGTTCTTC	CASSLAGTVGYNEQFF
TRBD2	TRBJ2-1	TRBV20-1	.	TGCAGTGCTAGACTAGCGGGAGGGGCCTACAATGAGCAGTTCTTC	CSARLAGGAYNEQFF
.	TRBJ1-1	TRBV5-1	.	TGCGCCAGCAGCTTGGCTACGGGGGCCGCTGAAGCTTTCTTT	CASSLATGAAEAFF
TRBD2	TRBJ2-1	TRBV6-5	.	TGTGCCAGCAGTCCCGGACTAGCTCTTGAGCAGTTCTTC	CASSPGLALEQFF
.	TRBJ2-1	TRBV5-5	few	TGTGCCAGCAGCTTGGATCTTAACTCCTACAATGAGCAGTTCTTC	CASSLDLNSYNEQFF
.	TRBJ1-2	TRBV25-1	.	TGTGCCAGCAGTGAGGGGGGACATGGCTACACCTTC	CASSEGGHGYTF
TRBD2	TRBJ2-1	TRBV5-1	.	TGCGCCAGCAGTCCGGCCTCCGGGACTAGCGTATATAGCTCCCACAATGAGCAGTTCTTC	CASSPASGTSVYSSHNEQFF
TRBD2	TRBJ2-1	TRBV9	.	TGTGCCAGCAGCGGGGGGGGGACTAGCGGATACAATGAGCAGTTCTTC	CASSGGGTSGYNEQFF
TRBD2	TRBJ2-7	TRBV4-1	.	TGCGCCAGCAGCCAAGTGACTAGCGGGAGGGCCCGGGCCCACGAGCAGTACTTC	CASSQVTSGRARAHEQYF
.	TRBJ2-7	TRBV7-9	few	TGTGCCAGCAGCCCTCGACCCTACGAGCAGTACTTC	CASSPRPYEQYF
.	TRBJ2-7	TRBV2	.	TGTGCCAGCCGGAACAGGGCCTACGAGCAGTACTTC	CASRNRAYEQYF
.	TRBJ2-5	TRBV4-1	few	TGCGCCAGCAGCCAAGACCCCAGAGACGGGGGTCATATGAAGACCCAGTACTTC	CASSQDPRDGGHMKTQYF
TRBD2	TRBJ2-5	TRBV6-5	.	TGTGCCAGCAGTTTGGGCGGGGGGACTCAAGAGACCCAGTACTTC	CASSLGGGTQETQYF
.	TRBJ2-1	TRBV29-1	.	TGCAGCGTTGTGAGGCTTGGGAAATACAATGAGCAGTTCTTC	CSVVRLGKYNEQFF
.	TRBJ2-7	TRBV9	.	TGTGCCGGCAGCGTAGCCCAGTCCTACGAGCAGTACTTC	CAGSVAQSYEQYF
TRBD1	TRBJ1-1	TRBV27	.	TGTGCCAGCAGTTGGGGACAGGGGTCTGAAGCTTTCTTT	CASSWGQGSEAFF
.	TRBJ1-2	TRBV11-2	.	TGTGCCAGCAGCTCCGGAGGGGGGAGAGAAGGCTATGGCTACACCTTC	CASSSGGGREGYGYTF
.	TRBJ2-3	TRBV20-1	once	TGTAGTGCTGTATTAGGTCCCTTCACAGATACGCAGTATTTT	CSAVLGPFTDTQYF
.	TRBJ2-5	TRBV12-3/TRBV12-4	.	TGTGCCAGCACTCTTAGGACAGAAGAAGAGACCCAGTACTTC	CASTLRTEEETQYF
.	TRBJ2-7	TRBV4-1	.	TGCGCCAGCAGCCAAACCACCGGGACCGCCTACGAGCAGTACTTC	CASSQTTGTAYEQYF
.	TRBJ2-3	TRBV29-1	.	TGCAGCGGGGGGCCCGTCAGGGAGTATACGCAGTATTTT	CSGGPVREYTQYF
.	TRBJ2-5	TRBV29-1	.	TGCAGCGTTGAAAGGCTCACAGAGACCCAGTACTTC	CSVERLTETQYF
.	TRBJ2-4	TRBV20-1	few	TGCAGTGCTGGGGACTTGAAAAACATTCAGTACTTC	CSAGDLKNIQYF
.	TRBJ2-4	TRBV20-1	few	TGCAGTGCTAGCGGGGGCGTACTAGCCAAAAACATTCAGTACTTC	CSASGGVLAKNIQYF
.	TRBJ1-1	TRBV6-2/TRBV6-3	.	TGTGCCAGCATAACGGGGCAGAACACTGAAGCTTTCTTT	CASITGQNTEAFF